The 4 T cell receptor beta chains below come from one sample, sequenced in a study of neoadjuvant anti-PD-1 for oral cavity cancer. Profiled with immunoSEQ multiplex PCR; TCRdb holds only in-frame clones, not every one. The sample lists 6,500 to 8,500 clones, 60% seen once, with 5% to 7.5% in the top ten. The sample here was tumor tissue, taken before nivolumab (anti-PD-1) treatment. These receptors were obtained from a person aged 40 to 85 with oral cavity squamous cell carcinoma.

V is TRBV19 and J is TRBJ1-4; the match to TRBD1 covers 12 bases. There are 16 residues in the CDR3. Germline CDR1 LNHDA, CDR2 SQIVND (reference sequence). V shed 6 bases, J shed 1 base, and the junction held 3 bases outside the gene matches. The CDR3 DNA reads as TGTGCCAGTAGCGGGACAGGGGGCTTAACTAATGAAAAACTGTTTTTT. It is translated as CASSGTGGLTNEKLFF.

The chain carries TRBV27 and TRBJ1-5; no definite D call. V shed 0 bases and J shed 0 bases, with 9 bases lying between them. CDR1 is MNHEY and CDR2 is SMNVEV in the germline V gene (reference sequence). This CDR3 comprises 16 residues. Written as DNA, the CDR3 is TGTGCCAGCAGTTTATCGAGAGCGTCTAGCAATCAGCCCCAGCATTTT. It specifies CASSLSRASSNQPQHF.

V usage is TRBV15 and J usage is TRBJ1-5; no definite D call. Germline CDR1 LNHNV, CDR2 YYDKDF (reference sequence). Between the trimmed V and J ends, which lost 6 bases and 9 bases, there was a span of 6 bases. This CDR3 contains 10 residues. This CDR3 is CATRGAPQHF. CDR3 bases: TGTGCCACCAGAGGAGCGCCCCAGCATTTT.

The rearrangement uses TRBV9 and TRBJ1-1; a possible D gene is TRBD1 (5 bases). V was trimmed by 3 bases and J by 8 bases, leaving 20 bases between them. CDR3 size: 15 residues. From germline, CDR1 is SGDLS and CDR2 YYNGEE. In DNA, the CDR3 is TGTGCCAGCAGCGATTACCTAACAACAGGCTCGGAAGCTTTCTTT. It encodes CASSDYLTTGSEAFF.